A selection of T cell receptor beta chains follows, all from one sample in a study of blood T cell repertoires in COVID-19. Clones were read by immunoSEQ multiplex PCR, and TCRdb kept only the in-frame ones, dropping some. The sample comprises more than 65,000 clones, around 77% of which are singletons, and 16% rests with the top ten. Sequenced material: peripheral blood. The receptors were gathered from a man aged 55 to 70 with acute or convalescent COVID-19. CDR3s include the opening cysteine and the closing phenylalanine or tryptophan. D genes are given only for firm matches. Not every row has a clone size; where given, it reads once, few, many or a size class.

>TRBJ2-2|NA|16|TRBV9|NA
TGTGCCAGCAGCTCGCCATTTGGGCAGAACACCGGGGAGCTGTTTTTT
CASSSPFGQNTGELFF
>TRBJ2-2|NA|13|TRBV14|NA
TGTGCCAGCAGCCGGGCCCTGGCCGGGGAGCTGTTTTTT
CASSRALAGELFF
>TRBJ1-6|TRBD1|13|TRBV30|NA
TGTGCCTGGAGGATTACAGGGGGTTCACCCCTCCACTTT
CAWRITGGSPLHF
>TRBJ2-3|NA|15|TRBV6-5|NA
TGTGCCAGCAGTTACTTCGGCGGAGACACAGATACGCAGTATTTT
CASSYFGGDTDTQYF
>TRBJ1-4|TRBD1|13|TRBV14|NA
TGTGCCAGCAGCCGGGACAGAAGTGAAAAACTGTTTTTT
CASSRDRSEKLFF
>TRBJ1-5|NA|12|TRBV12-3/TRBV12-4|NA
TGTGCCAGCAGTTTTATGTATCAGCCCCAGCATTTT
CASSFMYQPQHF
>TRBJ2-3|TRBD2|16|TRBV7-2|NA
TGTGCCAGCAGCTTTAAGCGGGGGGGCGAAACAGATACGCAGTATTTT
CASSFKRGGETDTQYF
>TRBJ1-1|TRBD1|14|TRBV15|NA
TGTGCCACCAGCAGGCAGGGACAGGGTTTAGGTGCTTTCTTT
CATSRQGQGLGAFF
>TRBJ2-3|NA|15|TRBV14|NA
TGTGCCAGCAGCCAACAGGGCCGGCAGACAGATACGCAGTATTTT
CASSQQGRQTDTQYF
>TRBJ2-2|TRBD2|16|TRBV7-7|once
TGTGCTAGCAGCTCATCGACTAGCCGCGCCACCGGGGAGCTGTTTTTT
CASSSSTSRATGELFF
>TRBJ1-2|TRBD1|14|TRBV27|NA
TGTGCCAGCAGTTTAGACAGGGGTTCCTATGGCTACACCTTC
CASSLDRGSYGYTF
>TRBJ1-2|TRBD1|18|TRBV14|NA
TGTGCCAGCAGCCCCTCCGGCTGGGACAGGGCATTTGGGTATGGCTACACCTTC
CASSPSGWDRAFGYGYTF
>TRBJ1-4|NA|17|TRBV18|NA
TGTGCCAGCTCACCACCGGTGCTCGGGGGGGAGAGTGAAAAACTGTTTTTT
CASSPPVLGGESEKLFF
>TRBJ1-1|TRBD1|16|TRBV4-1|few
TGCGCCAGCAGCCAAGAAAAGGGACAGGGTTACACTGAAGCTTTCTTT
CASSQEKGQGYTEAFF
>TRBJ1-2|NA|14|TRBV5-4|NA
TGTGCCAGCAGCTTGGCTTTGGCGGACTATGGCTACACCTTC
CASSLALADYGYTF
>TRBJ1-5|NA|15|TRBV19|NA
TGTGCCAGTAGTATAGATGGCGGGGCGAATCAGCCCCAGCATTTT
CASSIDGGANQPQHF
>TRBJ2-1|NA|13|TRBV24-1|NA
TGTGCCACCAGTGATCAAATCCCCATTGAGCAGTTCTTC
CATSDQIPIEQFF
>TRBJ1-1|NA|16|TRBV25-1|NA
TGTGCCAGCAGTGAATTAAGCGGGCAGAGAGGGACTGAAGCTTTCTTT
CASSELSGQRGTEAFF
>TRBJ2-5|NA|13|TRBV4-3|NA
TGCGCCAGCAGCCAAGACTACAGGGAGACCCAGTACTTC
CASSQDYRETQYF
>TRBJ1-1|NA|14|TRBV25-1|NA
TGTGCCAGCAGAGAGATCAGGGTCAACACTGAAGCTTTCTTT
CASREIRVNTEAFF
>TRBJ2-3|TRBD2|14|TRBV6-4|NA
TGTGCCAGCAGTGCAGCGGGAGACACAGATACGCAGTATTTT
CASSAAGDTDTQYF
>TRBJ1-6|TRBD1|15|TRBV7-9|NA
TGTGCCAGCAGCCCAGCAGACAGGGAGAATTCACCCCTCCACTTT
CASSPADRENSPLHF
>TRBJ2-3|TRBD2|15|TRBV29-1|NA
TGCAGCGTTGCTCCCTCGGGAGGGCGCACAGATACGCAGTATTTT
CSVAPSGGRTDTQYF
>TRBJ2-5|NA|14|TRBV5-1|NA
TGCGCCCGCAGTTGGGGGGGGGCCCAAGAGACCCAGTACTTC
CARSWGGAQETQYF
>TRBJ2-1|TRBD1|14|TRBV5-1|few
TGCGCCAGCGGGCCGGGACAGACATACAATGAGCAGTTCTTC
CASGPGQTYNEQFF
>TRBJ1-5|NA|15|TRBV5-5|once
TGTGCCAGCAGCTTCCGGACAGCAGGCAATCAGCCCCAGCATTTT
CASSFRTAGNQPQHF
>TRBJ1-2|TRBD1|17|TRBV6-1|few
TGTGCCAGCAGTGCACGAATAGGAGACAGGGCAGACTATGGCTACACCTTC
CASSARIGDRADYGYTF
>TRBJ1-6|NA|13|TRBV6-5|NA
TGTGCAGTTAGGGGGGGGGTTAATTCACCCCTCCACTTT
CAVRGGVNSPLHF
>TRBJ2-7|TRBD2|16|TRBV5-3|NA
TGTGCCAGAAGCCGCACGGGGGGGCGAACCCCCTACGAGCAGTACTTC
CARSRTGGRTPYEQYF
>TRBJ1-1|NA|14|TRBV6-5|NA
TGTGCCACTGGACTTTTGGGGGGGAACACTGAAGCTTTCTTT
CATGLLGGNTEAFF
>TRBJ2-7|NA|16|TRBV9|NA
TGTGCCAGCAGCGGGACCTCAGGACAGTCCGTTTACGAGCAGTACTTC
CASSGTSGQSVYEQYF
>TRBJ1-1|NA|13|TRBV19|NA
TGTGCCAGTAGTATACGACAGGCCACTGAAGCTTTCTTT
CASSIRQATEAFF
>TRBJ2-2|TRBD1|13|TRBV13|NA
TGTGCCAGCAGCTCCGGACAGGCGGGGGAGCTGTTTTTT
CASSSGQAGELFF
>TRBJ2-3|NA|15|TRBV9|NA
TGTGCCAGCAGCGTAGTGGGCAAGAGCACAGATACGCAGTATTTT
CASSVVGKSTDTQYF
>TRBJ2-7|TRBD2|17|TRBV14|NA
TGTGCCAGCAGCCAAGCCCCGGGAGGCTCACTGACCTACGAGCAGTACTTC
CASSQAPGGSLTYEQYF
>TRBJ1-1|TRBD1|16|TRBV7-9|NA
TGTGCCAGCAGCCGACAGGGGGGTTTCTATAGGACTGAAGCTTTCTTT
CASSRQGGFYRTEAFF
>TRBJ1-5|TRBD1|14|TRBV2|NA
TGTGCCAGCAGTGTACGACAGGGCGGTCAGCCCCAGCATTTT
CASSVRQGGQPQHF
>TRBJ1-5|NA|15|TRBV3-1/TRBV3-2|NA
TGTGCCAGCAGCCAAGATACAGGGTGGGACCAGCCCCAGCATTTT
CASSQDTGWDQPQHF
>TRBJ1-4|NA|14|TRBV5-1|NA
TGCGCCAGCAGCTTGTCAGGAAATAATGAAAAACTGTTTTTT
CASSLSGNNEKLFF
>TRBJ1-2|NA|14|TRBV5-8|NA
TGTGCCAGCAGCCAACGGGGGGTTTACTATGGCTACACCTTC
CASSQRGVYYGYTF
>TRBJ1-6|TRBD1|18|TRBV4-2|NA
TGTGCCAGCAGCCAAGCGGGACAGGTCTCTTCCCACAATTCACCCCTCCACTTT
CASSQAGQVSSHNSPLHF
>TRBJ1-2|NA|14|TRBV4-1|NA
TGCGCCAGCAGCCAAGGTACAGCTAACTATGGCTACACCTTC
CASSQGTANYGYTF
>TRBJ1-2|NA|14|TRBV5-1|NA
TGCGCCAGCAGCTTGGATCAGGGCCCCTATGGCTACACCTTC
CASSLDQGPYGYTF
>TRBJ1-1|TRBD1|17|TRBV9|NA
TGTGCCAGCAGCGCTTCCTCAGACAGGGAAGCGAACACTGAAGCTTTCTTT
CASSASSDREANTEAFF
>TRBJ1-2|NA|13|TRBV7-2|NA
TGTGCCAGCAGCATCCCGGGCAGGGGCGGCTACACCTTC
CASSIPGRGGYTF
>TRBJ2-7|NA|15|TRBV6-2/TRBV6-3|NA
TGTGCCAGCAGTTACTCATCCAGGGGTGGCTACGAGCAGTACTTC
CASSYSSRGGYEQYF
>TRBJ2-3|NA|14|TRBV4-1|NA
TGCGCCAGCAGCCACCCCCCTCCGGTAGATACGCAGTATTTT
CASSHPPPVDTQYF
>TRBJ2-4|TRBD1|15|TRBV18|NA
TGTGCCAGCTCACTCAGACAGGGGGCGGTAAACATTCAGTACTTC
CASSLRQGAVNIQYF
>TRBJ1-4|NA|13|TRBV25-1|few
TGTGCCAGCGCCGGGACATGGCATGAAAAACTGTTTTTT
CASAGTWHEKLFF
>TRBJ1-5|NA|14|TRBV6-5|NA
TGTGCCAGCAGATTACAGGGCGGCAATCAGCCCCAGCATTTT
CASRLQGGNQPQHF
>TRBJ1-1|TRBD1|14|TRBV19|NA
TGTGCCAGTAGTGGGGACAGGGGGAACACTGAAGCTTTCTTT
CASSGDRGNTEAFF
>TRBJ2-2|NA|16|TRBV11-1|NA
TGTGCCAGCAGCTTCTTCGGCCGGGGAAACACCGGGGAGCTGTTTTTT
CASSFFGRGNTGELFF
>TRBJ1-2|TRBD1|14|TRBV19|NA
TGTGCCAGTGAAACTACCGGGACAGGGTATGGCTACACCTTC
CASETTGTGYGYTF
>TRBJ1-4|NA|15|TRBV29-1|NA
TGCAGCGTTGGGTTGTCGGGGGGTGCTAATGAAAAACTGTTTTTT
CSVGLSGGANEKLFF